The source of this T cell receptor (beta chain) is a study of shared clonotypes between healthy human individuals. The CDR3 consists of 15 residues. CDR1 MDHEN and CDR2 SYDVKM come from the germline V gene. The junction had 11 bases not matched to a gene; V was cut back by 5 bases and J by 7 bases. Donors were healthy HIV-negative adults without recently reported acute infections or vaccinations. To note about this clone: Its antigen is undetermined.

For every subset, genomic DNA was evenly distributed across several immunoSEQ plates. Sequencing was performed with immunoSEQ multiplex PCR; in TCRdb, only in-frame clones are kept and a portion is missing. Among about 2.3 million clones listed, more than 80% were seen once. Findings and caveats of the study: Memory subsets generally showed lower estimated richness than naive subsets. The four-donor shared clonotypes exceeded non-shared clonotypes in generation probability, with non-shared ones scoring lower.

The chain is built from TRBV28 and TRBJ1-5; 7 bases map to TRBD1. This receptor was obtained from a man aged 18-30 years in good health. Some clones in this sample may be carry-over from other donors' samples. Input material: naive CD4+ T cells from PBMCs. Subset indicated: CD45RA+ positively selected. The CDR3 region is CASSTRTTGQQPQHF. CDR3 nucleotide sequence: TGTGCCAGCAGTACACGGACGACAGGGCAACAGCCCCAGCATTTT. Combining the CDR3 with reference TRBV28 and TRBJ1-5 gives the whole variable domain DVKVTQSSRYLVKRTGEKVFLECVQDMDHENMFWYRQDPGLGLRLIYFSYDVKMKEKGDIPEGYSVSREKKERFSLILESASTNQTSMYLCASSTRTTGQQPQHFGDGTRLSIL.